This T cell receptor (beta chain) was captured by sequencing in a study of spatial heterogeneity in lung cancer. TCRdb re-derived calls from the 5' RACE reads in MiXCR, one entry per CDR3 protein. In the table there are about 92,000 distinct CDR3 sequences, 10% to 15% of which are singletons. The time point is: sample taken at primary tumor resection. Tumor, nontumor lung or frozen PBMC supplied whole RNA, sequenced without sorting. The CDR3 is 15 amino acids. V was cut by 3 bases and J by 7 bases, with 15 bases left in between. The rearrangement links TRBV12-3 or TRBV12-4 to TRBJ1-4; a weak D match, TRBD1 (5 bases). Sequenced material: PBMCs, taken at surgery. This sequence was found in a male donor with early-stage non-small cell lung cancer. This CDR3 reads CASSFSAGISEKLFF. CDR3 nucleotides: TGTGCCAGCAGTTTTTCGGCAGGGATTTCTGAAAAACTGTTTTTT.